One sample yielded the 24 T cell receptor beta chains listed below, sequenced in a study of cytomegalovirus exposure and HLA in healthy donors. The PCR had 60 Vbeta and 13 Jbeta primers. Assay used: immunoSEQ multiplex PCR; TCRdb lists only in-frame clones, some missing. The data contain 54,000 or so clones, around 70% of them singletons. The sequenced sample consisted of PBMCs. These receptors originate from a woman aged 55-70 years in good health and CMV-seropositive.

In its sample, this clone was seen a few times. The rearrangement joins TRBV5-1 to TRBJ1-3; 8 nucleotides match TRBD1. This CDR3 spans 16 amino acids. V shed 2 bases and J 4 bases; nucleotides not matched to a gene: 8. CDR1 is SGHRS and CDR2 is YFSETQ in the germline V gene. The CDR3 sequence is CASSFAGGAWGNTIYF. CDR3 bases: TGCGCCAGCAGCTTCGCAGGGGGCGCGTGGGGAAACACCATATATTTT.

This clone was recorded at least ten times. The CDR3: CASSLDDRADTEAFF. Here the CDR3 DNA reads TGTGCCAGCAGCTTAGACGACAGGGCGGACACTGAAGCTTTCTTT. The V call is TRBV11-2, the J call TRBJ1-1; TRBD1 aligns across 7 bases. Trimming removed 0 bases from V and 3 bases from J; junction bases left unmatched: 4. This CDR3 comprises 15 residues. From germline, CDR1 is SGHAT and CDR2 FQNNGV.

This clone turned up a few times. The V gene is TRBV5-4, the J gene TRBJ1-1; 10 bases map to TRBD1. The V segment lost 4 bases and the J segment 14 bases; nucleotides outside the gene matches: 14. The CDR3 is made up of 14 amino acids. Germline assignment: CDR1 SGHNT and CDR2 YYREEE (reference sequence). As DNA, the CDR3 is TGTGCCAGCAGCGACCGGACAGGGGGTTTGGATGCGTTCTTT. Its protein is CASSDRTGGLDAFF.

The rearrangement uses TRBV10-2 and TRBJ2-5, with 7 bases that match TRBD1. Per germline, CDR1 WSHSY and CDR2 SAAADI. CDR3 length: 15 amino acids. Trimming cost V 5 bases and J 4 bases; bases outside gene matches: 10. CDR3 DNA: TGCGCCAGCAGTCGTGAGGGGGCCTTAAGAGAGACCCAGTACTTC. This sequence encodes CASSREGALRETQYF.

This rearrangement joins TRBV7-2 to TRBJ1-1; weak D call: TRBD1 (5 bases). The germline CDR1 and CDR2 sequences are SGHTA and FQGNSA. There are 14 residues in the CDR3. Trimming cost V 2 bases and J 5 bases, with 12 bases left between them. CDR3 loop: CASSLSGASTEAFF. In DNA, the CDR3 is TGTGCCAGCAGCTTAAGCGGGGCGAGTACTGAAGCTTTCTTT. Using reference TRBV7-2 and TRBJ1-1 for the parts outside the CDR3, the full variable domain is GAGVSQSPSNKVTEKGKDVELRCDPISGHTALYWYRQSLGQGLEFLIYFQGNSAPDKSGLPSDRFSAERTGGSVSTLTIQRTQQEDSAVYLCASSLSGASTEAFFGQGTRLTVV.

V and J are TRBV6-6 and TRBJ2-2; no reliable D call. V lost 6 bases to trimming and J lost 6 bases, with 11 bases between them. The CDR3 runs 13 residues. CDR1 MNHNY and CDR2 SVGAGI come from the germline V gene (reference sequence). The CDR3 DNA reads as TGTGCCAGCAGATACGCCCGGGCCGGGGAGCTGTTTTTT. Residues: CASRYARAGELFF.

This clone was counted a few times. This sequence joins TRBV10-2 and TRBJ2-2, with 9 positions matching TRBD1. Trimming removed 6 bases from V and 3 bases from J; junction bases left unmatched: 2. Germline loops: CDR1 WSHSY, CDR2 SAAADI. The CDR3 extends over 14 amino acids. The CDR3 DNA reads TGCGCCAGCAGAGGACAGGGGTACACCGGGGAGCTGTTTTTT. Its protein is CASRGQGYTGELFF.

This chain connects TRBV6-1 to TRBJ1-5; possible D gene TRBD1, 6 bases. V was shortened by 10 bases and J by 6 bases, with 19 bases between the two germline ends. Germline V CDR1 and CDR2: MNHNS, SASEGT. The CDR3 has 14 amino acids. CDR3 loop: CAIQEQGYGQPQHF. Written as DNA, the CDR3 is TGTGCCATACAGGAACAGGGATACGGTCAGCCCCAGCATTTT.

This clone was picked up a small number of times. The chain has TRBV5-4 and TRBJ1-1; TRBD1 matches at 12 bases. This CDR3 is 14 amino acids long. Trimming took 4 bases from V and 12 from J; bases not matched to a gene: 10. Germline CDR1 reads SGHNT; CDR2 reads YYREEE (reference sequence). The CDR3 nucleotides are TGTGCCAGCAGCGATACCGGGACAGGGGGCAAATCTTTCTTT. Translating gives CASSDTGTGGKSFF. Based on the CDR3 plus reference TRBV5-4 and TRBJ1-1, the full variable domain is ETGVTQSPTHLIKTRGQQVTLRCSSQSGHNTVSWYQQALGQGPQFIFQYYREEENGRGNFPPRFSGLQFPNYSSELNVNALELDDSALYLCASSDTGTGGKSFFGQGTRLTVV.

The chain combines TRBV7-2 with TRBJ1-3, with 9 nucleotides matching TRBD1. The V gene end was trimmed by 5 bases and the J gene end by 0 bases; junction bases not matched to a gene: 8. The CDR3 totals 17 residues. Germline CDR1 reads SGHTA; CDR2 reads FQGNSA. The DNA for the CDR3 is TGTGCCAGCAGCCCAAGTGGGACAGGGTACTCTGGAAACACCATATATTTT. Translated: CASSPSGTGYSGNTIYF.

The chain joins TRBV27 to TRBJ2-5; 11 positions agree with TRBD2. CDR1 and CDR2 from the germline V gene are MNHEY and SMNVEV (reference sequence). The CDR3 covers 17 residues. Losses at the gene ends were 2 bases for V and 4 bases for J; bases not matched to a gene: 9. CDR3 loop: CASSLKGSGGGGETQYF. The CDR3 coding sequence is TGTGCCAGCAGTTTAAAGGGTAGCGGGGGGGGCGGAGAGACCCAGTACTTC.

V usage is TRBV4-2 and J usage is TRBJ1-4; 10 bases fit TRBD1. The germline CDR1 and CDR2 sequences are LGHNA and YNFKEQ. Trimming took 0 bases from V and 8 from J; bases not matched to a gene: 9. This CDR3 has 17 residues. The CDR3 nucleotides are TGTGCCAGCAGCCAAGAGAGGGACAGGGGTCTGCGGGAAAAACTGTTTTTT. This sequence encodes CASSQERDRGLREKLFF.

This rearrangement joins TRBV6-1 to TRBJ2-5; D perhaps matches TRBD2 (6 bases). This CDR3 has 10 amino acids. CDR1 and CDR2 from the germline V gene are MNHNS and SASEGT. CDR3 in DNA: TGTGTTTCGGGGGAAGAGACCCAGTACTTC. Translated: CVSGEETQYF.

The rearrangement links TRBV5-1 to TRBJ2-2, with D possibly TRBD1 on 5 matching bases. This CDR3 has 15 amino acids. The germline CDR1 and CDR2 sequences are SGHRS and YFSETQ. V lost 0 bases to trimming and J lost 1 base, with 7 bases between them. The CDR3 DNA is TGCGCCAGCAGCTTGGTAGGACAGAACACCGGGGAGCTGTTTTTT. Amino acids: CASSLVGQNTGELFF. Variable domain in full (rest from reference TRBV5-1 and TRBJ2-2): KAGVTQTPRYLIKTRGQQVTLSCSPISGHRSVSWYQQTPGQGLQFLFEYFSETQRNKGNFPGRFSGRQFSNSRSEMNVSTLELGDSALYLCASSLVGQNTGELFFGEGSRLTVL.

This clone was picked up many times. The chain employs TRBV5-4 and TRBJ1-6; 7 positions match TRBD1. Trimming cost V 4 bases and J 10 bases; bases outside gene matches: 8. Germline V gene lookup returns CDR1 SGHNT and CDR2 YYREEE (reference sequence). This CDR3 has 14 amino acids. The CDR3 here is CASSRGTDGSPLHF. In nucleotides, the CDR3 is TGTGCCAGCAGCCGTGGGACAGACGGGTCACCCCTCCACTTT.

The chain carries TRBV19 and TRBJ1-4; D is uncertain. V was pared by 6 bases and J by 3 bases, with 20 bases between. Looked up from germline, CDR1 is LNHDA and CDR2 is SQIVND (reference sequence). The CDR3 is 17 amino acids. CDR3: CASSPQATFFSNEKLFF. CDR3 sequence (DNA): TGTGCCAGTAGCCCCCAGGCCACCTTTTTTTCTAATGAAAAACTGTTTTTT.

The chain carries TRBV7-8 and TRBJ2-7, with TRBD1 matching over 7 bases. The germline V gene has CDR1 SGHVS and CDR2 FQNEAQ. The CDR3 has 15 residues. Trimming cost V 5 bases and J 3 bases; bases outside gene matches: 10. DNA of the CDR3: TGTGCCAGCAGCCCAGGGGGACGCAGGGACTACGAGCAGTACTTC. Its protein is CASSPGGRRDYEQYF.

This sequence joins TRBV5-4 and TRBJ2-2; TRBD1 matches 9 bases. CDR1 and CDR2 (germline): SGHNT, YYREEE (reference sequence). V lost 0 bases to trimming and J lost 6 bases; unmatched junction nucleotides: 3. This CDR3 is built from 15 residues. CDR3 protein: CASSLGDRVAGELFF. CDR3 bases: TGTGCCAGCAGCTTGGGGGACAGGGTGGCCGGGGAGCTGTTTTTT.

The chain carries TRBV27 and TRBJ1-6, with D perhaps matching TRBD1 (6 bases). The CDR3 spans 13 residues. CDR1 and CDR2 (germline): MNHEY, SMNVEV (reference sequence). Trimming left V 5 bases short and J 9 bases short, with 11 bases between. The DNA of the CDR3 is TGTGCCAGCAGTAGGTTGGGGGCTTCACCCCTCCACTTT. This gives the protein CASSRLGASPLHF.

This clone was seen a few times. V is TRBV4-1 and J is TRBJ2-3; 7 bases map to TRBD2. V lost 4 bases, J lost 1 base, and 17 bases stayed unmatched. The germline V gene has CDR1 MGHRA and CDR2 YSYEKL. The CDR3 spans 19 residues. CDR3 bases: TGCGCCAGCAGCCTTTCGCCGGGGGGTAGCTCGGCACGCACAGATACGCAGTATTTT. Protein product: CASSLSPGGSSARTDTQYF.

J is TRBJ1-3 and V is TRBV27; maybe TRBD1 (5 bases). The CDR3 extends over 16 amino acids. CDR1 MNHEY and CDR2 SMNVEV come from the germline V gene (reference sequence). Trimming removed 5 bases at V and 0 bases at J, with 14 bases between. The DNA for the CDR3 is TGTGCCAGCAGTAGGGTGGGGGGGAACTCTGGAAACACCATATATTTT. Its protein is CASSRVGGNSGNTIYF.

The chain has TRBV7-2 and TRBJ2-7; 7 nucleotides line up with TRBD1. CDR1 and CDR2 (germline): SGHTA, FQGNSA. V lost 6 bases, J lost 3 bases, and 5 bases stayed unmatched. The CDR3 runs to 13 residues. The CDR3 nucleotides read TGTGCCAGCAGGGATGGACAGGTCTACGAGCAGTACTTC. Translation gives CASRDGQVYEQYF.

V and J are TRBV11-2 and TRBJ2-4, with 11 bases aligning to TRBD1. The V and J ends lost 5 bases and 6 bases, in that order; junction bases with no gene match: 3. CDR1 is SGHAT and CDR2 is FQNNGV in the germline V gene. The CDR3 consists of 14 residues. CDR3 bases: TGTGCCAGCAGCCCGGGACAGGGGGGAAACATTCAGTACTTC. Encoded protein: CASSPGQGGNIQYF.

In the case of this clone: The CDR3 end shows no conserved phenylalanine or tryptophan, and so a read error is likely. Because the CDR3's place on the DNA is in doubt, the DNA is left out and the CDR3 is given as listed by TCRdb. The V and J genes are TRBV25-1 and TRBJ2-7; the listed D gene, TRBD2, was not tested against the DNA. Per the germline V gene, CDR1 is MGHDK and CDR2 is SYGVNS. Including both end residues, the CDR3 is 13 amino acids long. The CDR3 region is CASSEGLAGVVPL.